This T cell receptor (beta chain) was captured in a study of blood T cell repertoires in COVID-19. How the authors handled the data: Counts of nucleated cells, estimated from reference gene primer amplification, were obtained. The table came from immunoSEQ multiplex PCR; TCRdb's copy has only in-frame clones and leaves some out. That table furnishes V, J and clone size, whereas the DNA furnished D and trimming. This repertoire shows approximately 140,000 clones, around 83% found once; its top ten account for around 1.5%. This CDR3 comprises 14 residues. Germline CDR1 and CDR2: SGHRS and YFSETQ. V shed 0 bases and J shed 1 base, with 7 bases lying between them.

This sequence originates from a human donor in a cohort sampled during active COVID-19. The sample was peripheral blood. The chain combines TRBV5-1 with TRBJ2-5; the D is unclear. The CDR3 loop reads CASSLGGPQETQYF. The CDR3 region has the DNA TGCGCCAGCAGCTTGGGCGGCCCCCAAGAGACCCAGTACTTC. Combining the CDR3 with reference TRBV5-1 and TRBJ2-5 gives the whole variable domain KAGVTQTPRYLIKTRGQQVTLSCSPISGHRSVSWYQQTPGQGLQFLFEYFSETQRNKGNFPGRFSGRQFSNSRSEMNVSTLELGDSALYLCASSLGGPQETQYFGPGTRLLVL.